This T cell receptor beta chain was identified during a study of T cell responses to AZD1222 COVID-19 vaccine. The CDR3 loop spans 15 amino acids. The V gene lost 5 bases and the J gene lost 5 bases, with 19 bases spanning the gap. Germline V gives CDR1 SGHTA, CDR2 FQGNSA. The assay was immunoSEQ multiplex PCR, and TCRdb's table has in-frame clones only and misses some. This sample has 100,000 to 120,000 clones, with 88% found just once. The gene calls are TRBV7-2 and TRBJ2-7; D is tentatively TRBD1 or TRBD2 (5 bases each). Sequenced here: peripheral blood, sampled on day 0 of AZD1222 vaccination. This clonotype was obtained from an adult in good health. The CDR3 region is CASSVDRDPLNEQYF. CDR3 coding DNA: TGTGCCAGCAGCGTCGACCGGGACCCGTTGAACGAGCAGTACTTC. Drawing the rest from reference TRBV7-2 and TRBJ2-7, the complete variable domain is GAGVSQSPSNKVTEKGKDVELRCDPISGHTALYWYRQSLGQGLEFLIYFQGNSAPDKSGLPSDRFSAERTGGSVSTLTIQRTQQEDSAVYLCASSVDRDPLNEQYFGPGTRLTVT.